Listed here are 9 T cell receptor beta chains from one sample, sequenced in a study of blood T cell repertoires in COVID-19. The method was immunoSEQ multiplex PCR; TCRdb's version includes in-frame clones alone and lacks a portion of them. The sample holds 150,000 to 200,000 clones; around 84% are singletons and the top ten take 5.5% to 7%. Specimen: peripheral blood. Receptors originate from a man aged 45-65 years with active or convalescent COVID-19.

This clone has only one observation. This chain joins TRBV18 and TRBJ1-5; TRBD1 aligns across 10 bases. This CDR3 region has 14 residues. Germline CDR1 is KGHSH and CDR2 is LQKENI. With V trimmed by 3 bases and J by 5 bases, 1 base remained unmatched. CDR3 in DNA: TGTGCCAGCTCACCGGGACAGGGGCATCAGCCCCAGCATTTT. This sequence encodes CASSPGQGHQPQHF.

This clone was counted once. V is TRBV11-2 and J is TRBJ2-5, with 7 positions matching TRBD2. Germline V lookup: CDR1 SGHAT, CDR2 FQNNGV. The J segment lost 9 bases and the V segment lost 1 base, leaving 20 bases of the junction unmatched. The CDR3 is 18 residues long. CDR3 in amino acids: CASSLGVGTGARGRAQYF. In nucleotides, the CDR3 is TGTGCCAGCAGCTTAGGAGTCGGGACCGGAGCCCGGGGGAGGGCCCAGTACTTC.

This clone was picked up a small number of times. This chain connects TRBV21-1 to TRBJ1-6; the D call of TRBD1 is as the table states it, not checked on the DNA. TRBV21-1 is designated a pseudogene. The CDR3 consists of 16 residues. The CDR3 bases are TGTGCCAGCAGCAAGTCAGACAGGGTATATAATTCACCCCTCCACTTT. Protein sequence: CASSKSDRVYNSPLHF.

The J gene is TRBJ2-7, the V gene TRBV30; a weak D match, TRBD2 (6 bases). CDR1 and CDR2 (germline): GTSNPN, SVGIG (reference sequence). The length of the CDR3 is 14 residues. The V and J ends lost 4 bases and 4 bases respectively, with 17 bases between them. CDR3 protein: CAWKTGTSIYEQYF. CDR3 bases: TGTGCCTGGAAGACCGGGACTTCGATTTACGAGCAGTACTTC.

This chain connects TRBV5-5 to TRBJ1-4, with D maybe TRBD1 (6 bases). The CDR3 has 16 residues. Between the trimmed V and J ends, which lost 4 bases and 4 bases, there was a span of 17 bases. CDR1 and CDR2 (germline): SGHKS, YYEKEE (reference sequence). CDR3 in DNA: TGTGCCAGCAGCCCAGATACCGGGACAAATAATGAAAAACTGTTTTTT. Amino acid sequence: CASSPDTGTNNEKLFF. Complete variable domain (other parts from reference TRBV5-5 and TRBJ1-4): DAGVTQSPTHLIKTRGQQVTLRCSPISGHKSVSWYQQVLGQGPQFIFQYYEKEERGRGNFPDRFSARQFPNYSSELNVNALLLGDSALYLCASSPDTGTNNEKLFFGSGTQLSVL.

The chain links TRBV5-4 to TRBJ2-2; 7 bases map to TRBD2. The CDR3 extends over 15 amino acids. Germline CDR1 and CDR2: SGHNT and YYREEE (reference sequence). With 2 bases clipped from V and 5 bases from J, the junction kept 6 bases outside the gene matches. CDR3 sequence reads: CASSLGGSSTGELFF. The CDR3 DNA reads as TGTGCCAGCAGCTTAGGCGGGAGTAGTACCGGGGAGCTGTTTTTT.

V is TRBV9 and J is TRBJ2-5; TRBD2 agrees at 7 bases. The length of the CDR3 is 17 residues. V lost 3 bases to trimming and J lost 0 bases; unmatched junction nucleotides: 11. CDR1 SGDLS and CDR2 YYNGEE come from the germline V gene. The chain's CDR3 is CASSGSSGGRYQETQYF. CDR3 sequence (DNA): TGTGCCAGCAGCGGGTCCTCGGGGGGAAGGTACCAAGAGACCCAGTACTTC.

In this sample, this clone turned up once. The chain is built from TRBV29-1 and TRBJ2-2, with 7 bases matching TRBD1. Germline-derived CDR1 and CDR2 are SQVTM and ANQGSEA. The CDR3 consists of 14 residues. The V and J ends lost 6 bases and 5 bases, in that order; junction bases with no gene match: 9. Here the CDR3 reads CSVKQGWSTGELFF. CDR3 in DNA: TGCAGCGTGAAACAGGGGTGGTCGACCGGGGAGCTGTTTTTT.

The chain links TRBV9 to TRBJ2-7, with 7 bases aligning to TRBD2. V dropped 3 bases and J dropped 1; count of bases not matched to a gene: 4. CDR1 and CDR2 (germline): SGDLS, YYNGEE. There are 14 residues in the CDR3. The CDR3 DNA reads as TGTGCCAGCAGCGCGACGGGGGGATCCTACGAGCAGTACTTC. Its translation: CASSATGGSYEQYF. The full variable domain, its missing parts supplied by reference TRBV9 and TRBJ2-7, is DSGVTQTPKHLITATGQRVTLRCSPRSGDLSVYWYQQSLDQGLQFLIQYYNGEERAKGNILERFSAQQFPDLHSELNLSSLELGDSALYFCASSATGGSYEQYFGPGTRLTVT.